This T cell receptor beta chain stems from a study of quantifying T cell responses using KT2 cells (dated by TCRdb to about 2017). In terms of the full investigation: RNA was DNase-treated and reverse transcribed with TCR alpha and beta constant-region primers, mostly using SuperScript III. The efficiency of the T4 ligation step under optimum conditions was estimated to be above 9%. To avoid over-amplification, PCR2 was carried out as a SYBR Green qPCR and halted once a predetermined fluorescence threshold was reached.

General findings and caveats noted by the study authors: Detection of KT2 sequences showed saturation at very high KT2 spike-in numbers. No side-by-side comparison between this pipeline and other TCR sequencing techniques was included in the study. Over several orders of magnitude, the number of KT2 alpha and beta sequences rose linearly with the number of KT2 cells put in. KT2 sequences were detected down to the lowest spike-in tested, which was about one KT2 cell per 100,000 PBMC.

Inclusive of the bounding cysteine and phenylalanine, the CDR3 is 9 residues long. Only the CDR3 part of the read is kept: 27 bases, read in frame from the first base. For CDR1 and CDR2, the germline V gene lists ENHRY and SYGVKD. Points on this clonotype: Its antigen is currently not known. The input lacks base qualities; no much larger clone sits a single base away.

Libraries were constructed by UMI-ligation and nested PCR. A single-stranded oligonucleotide carrying the Illumina SP2 sequence and a UMI was ligated to the cDNA 3' end using T4 RNA ligase 1. PCR1 consisted of about 4 cycles (98 degrees C 15 s, 69 degrees C 30 s, 72 degrees C 40 s), and for the beta primer an equimolar mix of RC1.1 and RC1.2 was used to cover TRBC1 and TRBC2. From PCR2 onward, TCR alpha and beta chains were processed separately, and sample indices and Illumina adaptors were added. The UMI was composed of 12 random nucleotides, arranged as two hexamers separated by a spacer, and was positioned after an 8-base spacer. Libraries were sequenced on an Illumina MiSeq with v2 2x251 paired-end chemistry, typically roughly twelve samples per run. To increase diversity, roughly 4.5-7.5% PhiX DNA was added to each sequencing library. Per the original workflow: bcl2fastq converted raw reads to FASTQ, and Demultiplexor demultiplexed the reads by dual indices. V and J genes were assigned by Decombinator through tag matching that permitted a single base-pair mismatch. Collapsinator used UMIs to correct both sequencing errors and frequency errors arising from PCR heterogeneity. Decombinator identifiers were converted to nucleotide sequence by CDR3Translator, the sequences were translated to amino acids, and CDR3 was extracted using C- and N-terminal motifs. A cluster of KT2 sequences that shared one unique molecular identifier was counted as a single distinct KT2 TCR. The raw public data were reprocessed by TCRdb itself: fastp quality trimming at Q25, MiXCR clonotype calling, in-frame beta chains only. Entries are consolidated by CDR3 protein sequence, retaining the most common genes and DNA. TCRdb's processing, not the authors' own work, is the source of the V and J calls. The sample table lists roughly 51,000 distinct CDR3 sequences, 9% to 15% of them with a count of one. The ten largest clones add up to roughly 9.9% of the sample.

To test the sensitivity and accuracy of the pipeline, known numbers of KT2, a T cell clone whose TCR had already been sequenced, were spiked into unfractionated PBMC. A range of KT2-to-PBMC ratios was generated by mixing KT2 cells with a fixed number of PBMC. The sequence was obtained from a human donor. The sequence links TRBV10-3 to TRBJ2-7; the D segment might be TRBD1 or TRBD2, since each matches 5 bases. Input material: PBMCs spiked with cells of the T cell clone KT2. CDR3 reads: CGGVSEQYF. At the DNA level, the sequence is TGTGGAGGGGTCAGCGAGCAGTACTTC.